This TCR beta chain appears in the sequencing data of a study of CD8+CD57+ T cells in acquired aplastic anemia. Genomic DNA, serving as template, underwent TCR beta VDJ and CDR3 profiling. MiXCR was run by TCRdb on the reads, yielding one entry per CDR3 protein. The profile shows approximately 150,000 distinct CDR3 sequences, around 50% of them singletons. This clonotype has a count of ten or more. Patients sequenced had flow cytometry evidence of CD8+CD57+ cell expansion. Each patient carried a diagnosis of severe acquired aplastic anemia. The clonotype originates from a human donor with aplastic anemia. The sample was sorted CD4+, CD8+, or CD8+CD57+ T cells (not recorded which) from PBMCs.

This CDR3 reads CASNPLGPLHF. The CDR3 DNA reads TGTGCCAGTAATCCCTTGGGACCCCTCCACTTT. The V and J genes are TRBV19 and TRBJ1-6; D is undetermined. V lost 7 bases and J 12 bases, leaving 10 bases between the germline ends. CDR1 LNHDA and CDR2 SQIVND come from the germline V gene (reference sequence). This CDR3 region has 11 residues.